One sample yielded the 27 T cell receptor beta chains listed below, sequenced in a study of shared clonotypes between healthy human individuals. Profiling relied on immunoSEQ multiplex PCR, and the TCRdb table lists in-frame clones only, not all of them. The profile shows about 600,000 clones, 97% of them singletons. Sequenced input: naive CD4+ T cells sorted from blood. The subset is: CD45RA+ positively selected. All receptors come from a woman in her twenties or thirties in good health.

The genes are TRBV11-3 and TRBJ1-4; TRBD1 agrees at 7 bases. CDR1 is SGHNT, CDR2 YENEEA, per germline. J lost 6 bases, V lost 5 bases, and 0 bases had no gene match. The CDR3 extends over 12 amino acids. The CDR3 protein is CASSGQDEKLFF. The DNA of the CDR3 is TGTGCCAGCAGCGGACAGGATGAAAAACTGTTTTTT.

The genes are TRBV27 and TRBJ2-5; 7 nucleotides agree with TRBD1. Germline loops: CDR1 MNHEY, CDR2 SMNVEV (reference sequence). The CDR3 spans 15 residues. The V segment lost 4 bases and the J segment 5 bases; nucleotides outside the gene matches: 10. This CDR3 reads CASSYTTGTGETQYF. CDR3 bases: TGTGCCAGCAGTTACACGACAGGGACGGGGGAGACCCAGTACTTC.

The chain carries TRBV19 and TRBJ1-2, with 10 bases lining up with TRBD1. CDR1 is LNHDA and CDR2 is SQIVND in the germline V gene (reference sequence). This CDR3 is built from 13 residues. Trimming took 8 bases from V and 6 from J; bases not matched to a gene: 6. CDR3 nucleotides: TGTGCCAGTTCCGGACAGGGGGTGGATGGCTACACCTTC. It codes for CASSGQGVDGYTF.

The chain links TRBV2 to TRBJ1-1; 8 bases are a match to TRBD1. CDR3 length: 16 residues. CDR1 and CDR2 from the germline V gene are SNHLY and FYNNEI. With 8 bases clipped from V and 1 base from J, the junction kept 12 bases outside the gene matches. CDR3 in amino acids: CASSLGTGRPNTEAFF. In DNA form, the CDR3 reads TGTGCCAGCTCCCTTGGGACAGGCCGTCCGAACACTGAAGCTTTCTTT. The full variable domain, rest sourced from reference TRBV2 and TRBJ1-1, is EPEVTQTPSHQVTQMGQEVILRCVPISNHLYFYWYRQILGQKVEFLVSFYNNEISEKSEIFDDQFSVERPDGSNFTLKIRSTKLEDSAMYFCASSLGTGRPNTEAFFGQGTRLTVV.

This chain connects TRBV5-1 to TRBJ2-7; D not certain. This CDR3 is built from 13 residues. With 4 bases removed from V and 3 bases from J, the gap between germline ends came to 11 bases. Germline V gene data show CDR1 as SGHRS and CDR2 as YFSETQ. DNA for the CDR3: TGCGCCAGCAGCCCTCGGATGGGCTACGAGCAGTACTTC. Protein product: CASSPRMGYEQYF.

The V and J genes are TRBV19 and TRBJ2-5, with D unresolved. Germline V CDR1 and CDR2: LNHDA, SQIVND (reference sequence). The CDR3 covers 12 residues. Trimming took 4 bases from V and 5 from J, leaving 8 bases between them. CDR3 coding DNA: TGTGCCAGTAGTAGGGCCGGGGAGACCCAGTACTTC. Amino acids: CASSRAGETQYF.

The chain couples TRBV27 to TRBJ2-3, with D perhaps matching TRBD1 (6 bases). Trimming took 3 bases from V and 2 from J, leaving 9 bases between them. The CDR3 consists of 14 residues. Germline V gene data show CDR1 as MNHEY and CDR2 as SMNVEV (reference sequence). CDR3 in amino acids: CASSLRGFTDTQYF. The CDR3 DNA sequence: TGTGCCAGCAGTTTGAGGGGGTTCACAGATACGCAGTATTTT.

The V and J genes are TRBV13 and TRBJ2-3; D is unclear. V was shortened by 4 bases and J by 6 bases, with 8 bases between the two germline ends. The CDR3 contains 12 residues. Germline CDR1 is PRHDT and CDR2 is FYEKMQ (reference sequence). CDR3 protein: CASSSRSDTQYF. The CDR3 nucleotides read TGTGCCAGCAGCTCCCGTTCGGATACGCAGTATTTT.

The J gene is TRBJ2-2, the V gene TRBV5-6; D could derive from TRBD1 or TRBD2 (5 bases each). V lost 4 bases to trimming and J lost 5 bases, with 15 bases between them. This CDR3 contains 15 residues. Germline lookup yields CDR1 SGHDT and CDR2 YYEEEE. The CDR3 sequence: CASSARGQNTGELFF. CDR3 nucleotide sequence: TGTGCCAGCAGCGCCCGGGGCCAAAATACCGGGGAGCTGTTTTTT.

The CDR3 is CASSLEVYGYTF. As DNA, the CDR3 is TGTGCCAGCTCCCTGGAAGTCTATGGCTACACCTTC. The chain couples TRBV28 to TRBJ1-2, with no clear D. Germline V gene data show CDR1 as MDHEN and CDR2 as SYDVKM. V was shortened by 8 bases and J by 4 bases, with 11 bases between the two germline ends. CDR3 size: 12 residues.

This chain joins TRBV19 and TRBJ1-2, with D perhaps matching TRBD1 (5 bases). V was pared by 5 bases and J by 2 bases, with 18 bases between. From germline, CDR1 is LNHDA and CDR2 SQIVND (reference sequence). The CDR3 extends over 16 amino acids. The DNA for the CDR3 is TGTGCCAGTAGTCCCCTGGCCGATCAGGGCAACTATGGCTACACCTTC. Translating it yields CASSPLADQGNYGYTF.

This clone was seen only once. The chain joins TRBV28 to TRBJ1-2; no reliable D call. Trimming took off 6 bases at V and 4 bases at J, with 9 bases between the two ends. CDR1 is MDHEN and CDR2 is SYDVKM in the germline V gene. The CDR3 length is 12 residues. For the CDR3, the DNA is TGTGCCAGCAGCAAGGGAGTCTATGGCTACACCTTC. Translating it yields CASSKGVYGYTF.

This sequence joins TRBV20-1 and TRBJ2-7; D gene uncertain. This CDR3 is built from 11 residues. In germline, CDR1 is DFQATT, CDR2 SNEGSKA (reference sequence). Trimming left V 5 bases short and J 2 bases short, with 7 bases between. In DNA form, the CDR3 reads TGCAGTGCTCCCACCACCTACGAGCAGTACTTC. Translation gives CSAPTTYEQYF.

The rearrangement uses TRBV13 and TRBJ2-5; D unresolved. This CDR3 is built from 12 residues. Deletions cut 6 bases from V and 0 bases from J, with 5 bases between. The germline CDR1 and CDR2 sequences are PRHDT and FYEKMQ (reference sequence). CDR3 region: CASRAYQETQYF. In nucleotides, the CDR3 is TGTGCCAGCAGGGCGTACCAAGAGACCCAGTACTTC.

V gene TRBV6-5 combines with J gene TRBJ2-7; D is ambiguous. CDR1 and CDR2 from the germline V gene are MNHEY and SVGAGI. The CDR3 runs to 13 residues. V was trimmed by 2 bases and J by 0 bases, leaving 5 bases between them. The CDR3 reads CASSYRRSYEQYF. The CDR3 DNA reads as TGTGCCAGCAGTTACAGGCGCTCCTACGAGCAGTACTTC.

V usage is TRBV29-1 and J usage is TRBJ2-5; 14 bases match TRBD2. The J call is in doubt because the DNA end fits TRBJ2-7 better. This CDR3 has 14 amino acids. Germline loops: CDR1 SQVTM, CDR2 ANQGSEA. CDR3 loop: CSVGLAGGHYEQYF. CDR3 DNA sequence: TGCAGCGTCGGACTAGCGGGGGGCCACTACGAGCAGTACTTC.

This chain connects TRBV7-9 to TRBJ2-5, with 7 bases that match TRBD1. The germline gives CDR1 SEHNR, CDR2 FQNEAQ (reference sequence). After removal of 6 bases from V and 5 bases from J, the junction contained 6 bases not matched to a gene. CDR3 length equals 13 residues. The CDR3 is CASRQTGSETQYF. In DNA, the CDR3 is TGTGCCAGCAGACAGACAGGGTCCGAGACCCAGTACTTC.

The chain combines TRBV27 with TRBJ1-5; D is possibly TRBD1 (6 bases). Trimming left V 5 bases short and J 7 bases short, with 18 bases between. The CDR3 is 15 residues long. The germline V gene encodes CDR1 MNHEY and CDR2 SMNVEV (reference sequence). CDR3 nucleotide sequence: TGTGCCAGCAGTAGAGCCGGGGGCTCATTACAGCCCCAGCATTTT. It is translated as CASSRAGGSLQPQHF.

The rearrangement links TRBV15 to TRBJ2-2; D tentatively fits TRBD1 or TRBD2 (7 bases each). Trimming left V 0 bases short and J 7 bases short, with 18 bases between. Per germline, CDR1 LNHNV and CDR2 YYDKDF (reference sequence). The CDR3 covers 17 residues. CDR3 loop: CATSRDPRERQGGELFF. The CDR3, as DNA: TGTGCCACCAGCAGAGACCCGCGGGAGAGACAGGGCGGGGAGCTGTTTTTT.

The V gene is TRBV7-3, the J gene TRBJ2-1; 14 bases fit TRBD2. The CDR3 length is 18 residues. V shed 3 bases and J 3 bases; nucleotides not matched to a gene: 7. The germline CDR1 and CDR2 sequences are SGHTA and FQGTGA. CDR3 DNA: TGTGCCAGCAGCTTGACACCGGGACTAGCGGGGGACTACAATGAGCAGTTCTTC. This gives the protein CASSLTPGLAGDYNEQFF.

For this clone: This sample includes further DNA sequences coding for the same CDR3. The gene calls are TRBV19 and TRBJ2-7; 12 nucleotides match TRBD2. CDR3 length equals 15 residues. Germline-derived CDR1 and CDR2 are LNHDA and SQIVND (reference sequence). Unmatched junction bases numbered 6, after V lost 6 bases and J lost 3 bases. This CDR3 reads CASSRGLAGLYEQYF. CDR3 coding DNA: TGTGCCAGTAGCCGGGGACTAGCGGGCCTCTACGAGCAGTACTTC.

This chain connects TRBV6-1 to TRBJ2-6; D call uncertain. Trimming removed 1 base at V and 2 bases at J, with 12 bases between. CDR1 is MNHNS, CDR2 SASEGT, per germline. The CDR3 totals 17 residues. The DNA of the CDR3 is TGTGCCAGCAGTGAAGTGATGTGGCGAACTGGGGCCAACGTCCTGACTTTC. It translates to CASSEVMWRTGANVLTF.

The rearrangement uses TRBV21-1 and TRBJ1-1; TRBD1, the D gene given by the table, was not confirmed from the DNA. TRBV21-1 is a listed pseudogene. This CDR3 is built from 15 residues. For the CDR3, the DNA is TGTGCCAGCAGCAAAACCCGAGGGGGAAACACTGAAGCTTTCTTT. It encodes CASSKTRGGNTEAFF.

The chain links TRBV19 to TRBJ2-3; D not resolved. CDR1 and CDR2 (germline): LNHDA, SQIVND (reference sequence). The CDR3 covers 12 residues. The V end lost 5 bases, the J end lost 8 bases, and 11 bases lay between the germline ends. The CDR3 sequence is CASSLLQGTQYF. The DNA for the CDR3 is TGTGCCAGTAGTCTACTCCAAGGTACGCAGTATTTT. Complete variable domain (other parts from reference TRBV19 and TRBJ2-3): DGGITQSPKYLFRKEGQNVTLSCEQNLNHDAMYWYRQDPGQGLRLIYYSQIVNDFQKGDIAEGYSVSREKKESFPLTVTSAQKNPTAFYLCASSLLQGTQYFGPGTRLTVL.

The J gene is TRBJ1-5, the V gene TRBV4-1, with TRBD1 matching over 10 bases. The J segment lost 6 bases and the V segment lost 1 base, leaving 6 bases of the junction unmatched. Germline V lookup: CDR1 MGHRA, CDR2 YSYEKL. This CDR3 is built from 16 residues. The CDR3 bases are TGCGCCAGCAGCCAAGTTGGGACAGGGGATATTCAGCCCCAGCATTTT. The encoded protein is CASSQVGTGDIQPQHF.

This clone showed up just once. The chain links TRBV28 to TRBJ2-4; perhaps D is TRBD1 or TRBD2 (5 bases each). V lost 3 bases to trimming and J lost 1 base, with 13 bases between them. This CDR3 region has 16 residues. Germline assignment: CDR1 MDHEN and CDR2 SYDVKM. The CDR3 sequence is CASSFPGTAAKNIQYF. CDR3 in DNA: TGTGCCAGCAGTTTTCCGGGGACCGCGGCCAAAAACATTCAGTACTTC. The variable domain in full, completed from reference TRBV28 and TRBJ2-4, reads DVKVTQSSRYLVKRTGEKVFLECVQDMDHENMFWYRQDPGLGLRLIYFSYDVKMKEKGDIPEGYSVSREKKERFSLILESASTNQTSMYLCASSFPGTAAKNIQYFGAGTRLSVL.

The chain has TRBV28 and TRBJ2-7; unclear D gene. V lost 10 bases and J 2 bases, leaving 9 bases between the germline ends. The germline CDR1 and CDR2 sequences are MDHEN and SYDVKM. There are 11 residues in the CDR3. The CDR3 nucleotides read TGTGCCATAGAAGGAACCTACGAGCAGTACTTC. This gives the protein CAIEGTYEQYF.